These 8 T cell receptor beta chains originate from one sample sequenced in a study of identical twins. TCRdb itself ran the 5' RACE reads through MiXCR, one entry per CDR3 protein. The data hold 500,000 or so distinct CDR3 sequences, with approximately 22% observed a single time. These records were also assigned to another study, of T cells expressing NK-cell markers.

Sequenced: CD4+ T cells sorted from blood. These receptors were taken from a woman aged 18-29 years in good health.

The DNA of the CDR3 is TGCGCCAGCAGGGCTGGCGGGGAGCTGTTTTTT. It codes for CASRAGGELFF. The rearrangement links TRBV5-1 to TRBJ2-2; D call uncertain. The CDR3 loop spans 11 amino acids. Germline V gene lookup returns CDR1 SGHRS and CDR2 YFSETQ. Trimming took off 5 bases at V and 7 bases at J, with 6 bases between the two ends. Complete variable domain (other parts from reference TRBV5-1 and TRBJ2-2): KAGVTQTPRYLIKTRGQQVTLSCSPISGHRSVSWYQQTPGQGLQFLFEYFSETQRNKGNFPGRFSGRQFSNSRSEMNVSTLELGDSALYLCASRAGGELFFGEGSRLTVL.

V gene TRBV6-6 combines with J gene TRBJ2-5; the match to TRBD2 covers 12 bases. The ends lost 5 bases at V and 9 bases at J; junction bases unmatched: 4. The CDR3 covers 13 residues. Germline CDR1 is MNHNY and CDR2 is SVGAGI (reference sequence). This chain's CDR3 is CASSETSGGSQYF. As DNA, the CDR3 is TGTGCCAGCAGTGAGACTAGCGGGGGCTCCCAGTACTTC.

The chain uses TRBV7-2 and TRBJ2-1, with 8 positions matching TRBD2. Germline lookup yields CDR1 SGHTA and CDR2 FQGNSA. The length of the CDR3 is 15 residues. V dropped 4 bases and J dropped 0; count of bases not matched to a gene: 2. In nucleotides, the CDR3 is TGTGCCAGCAGCTGGAGCGGGAGCTCCTACAATGAGCAGTTCTTC. It codes for CASSWSGSSYNEQFF.

The rearrangement links TRBV20-1 to TRBJ1-2, with D perhaps TRBD1 (5 bases). Trimming left V 6 bases short and J 4 bases short, with 12 bases between. Looked up from germline, CDR1 is DFQATT and CDR2 is SNEGSKA (reference sequence). The CDR3 extends over 12 amino acids. CDR3 coding DNA: TGCAGTGCCAAGATTACAGGCTATGGCTACACCTTC. It translates to CSAKITGYGYTF.

The V and J genes are TRBV20-1 and TRBJ2-7, with D possibly TRBD2 on 5 matching bases. CDR1 is DFQATT and CDR2 is SNEGSKA in the germline V gene (reference sequence). V dropped 6 bases and J dropped 0 bases, with 9 bases sitting between them. The CDR3 sequence is 12 residues long. The CDR3 reads CSAPRDSYEQYF. The CDR3 DNA reads TGCAGTGCCCCTCGGGACTCCTACGAGCAGTACTTC.

The chain recombines TRBV6-2 or TRBV6-3 with TRBJ2-1; 7 bases are a match to TRBD1. This CDR3 contains 14 residues. Germline values: CDR1 MNHEY, CDR2 SVGEGT. V was pared by 7 bases and J by 8 bases, with 11 bases of the junction left unmatched. CDR3 protein: CASKIIQGRDEQFF. CDR3 DNA sequence: TGTGCCAGCAAAATTATACAGGGGCGGGATGAGCAGTTCTTC.

The rearrangement uses TRBV20-1 and TRBJ2-5; TRBD2 aligns across 8 bases. Unmatched junction bases numbered 11, after V lost 1 base and J lost 4 bases. The germline CDR1 and CDR2 sequences are DFQATT and SNEGSKA (reference sequence). The CDR3 is 16 amino acids. This chain's CDR3 is CSARVPSGGFGETQYF. The DNA of the CDR3 is TGCAGTGCTAGAGTTCCCAGCGGGGGATTTGGAGAGACCCAGTACTTC.

The V call is TRBV4-1, the J call TRBJ2-7; the D gene could be TRBD1 or TRBD2 (5 bases each). With 0 bases removed from V and 3 bases from J, the gap between germline ends came to 21 bases. The CDR3 runs to 18 residues. CDR1 MGHRA and CDR2 YSYEKL come from the germline V gene. The CDR3 DNA reads as TGCGCCAGCAGCCAAGAGACCGCGGGCAGGGCCAGAGGCTACGAGCAGTACTTC. Amino acids: CASSQETAGRARGYEQYF.